Detailed here is one T cell receptor beta chain. The antigen it binds to is not known. Within one base of it there is no much larger clone, and no base qualities were kept. The source of the sample is a study of spatial heterogeneity in lung cancer (dated by TCRdb to about 2019). As for the study more broadly: Samples were obtained from around 72 patients with early-stage, untreated non-small cell lung cancer from the lung TRACERx cohort. TCR repertoire features were related to nonsynonymous mutation counts determined by whole-exome sequencing of tumor tissue. In the raw uncorrected reads, each unique combination of TCR and UMI appeared on average more than ten times. Both alpha and beta chains were TCR-sequenced in samples taken at surgery, namely 220 tumor regions, around 61 matched nontumor lung samples and a few dozen PBMC samples. More beta-chain than alpha-chain transcripts were consistently detected, likely reflecting higher beta-chain transcript abundance. In non-small cell lung cancer, the study quantitatively compared TCR alpha and beta repertoires across several tumor regions, matched nontumor lung, and blood. Follow-up PBMC samples were sequenced whenever available, with a median time to follow-up of 2 to 3 years after resection. Overall results and qualifications from the work: Ubiquitous expanded tumor TCRs showed up in blood more often at tumor resection than at routine follow-up. Confirming at a functional level the hypothesis that regional TCRs recognize regional mutations was considered to require additional single-cell paired TCR alpha and beta sequencing. Only approximately 13 patients were included in comparisons of baseline and follow-up blood repertoires.

The library came from 5' RACE. The sequencing machine was a NextSeq 500. In the TCR library protocol, a unique molecular identifier was attached to each TCR cDNA molecule so that PCR and sequencing errors could be corrected. As for how the authors treated the data: TCR identification, UMI-based error correction and CDR3 extraction were performed with Decombinator tools. Expanded TCRs were defined as those above a frequency of 2 per 1,000, corresponding to the top 1% of the tumor frequency distribution. Renyi diversity was calculated using the R vegan package after each repertoire was subsampled 100 times to 5,000 TCRs. CDR3 similarity networks were constructed using string-kernel similarity of amino acid triplets, with links drawn between CDR3s whose pairwise similarity was above 0.82. TCRdb reran the public reads through fastp at Q25 and MiXCR, keeping productive beta chains. Under each unique CDR3 protein, matching rows form one entry showing the most common genes and DNA. In this record, the V and J calls reflect TCRdb's handling and not the investigators' own analysis. The sample yields approximately 17,000 distinct CDR3 sequences; 15% to 20% were counted once. In total, the top ten clones hold less than 8% of the sample.

This sample's time point label indicates: blood at routine non-recurrence follow-up after resection. Without any cell sorting, TCR sequencing was performed on whole RNA extracted either from tumor and nontumor lung tissue or from cryopreserved PBMC samples. A patient was chosen for TCR sequencing only when enough RNA was available from at least two tumor regions. V loses 5 bases, J loses 3 bases, and the germline ends lie 18 bases apart. From a lookup of the germline V gene, CDR1 and CDR2 are SGHTA and FQGNSA. The CDR3 spans 16 residues, from the cysteine through the phenylalanine. Left in the record is the CDR3 DNA by itself, 48 bases read in frame from the first base.

The TCR originated in a male donor with early-stage non-small cell lung cancer. This specimen consisted of PBMCs, obtained at follow-up. The V and J segments used are TRBV7-2 and TRBJ2-3; the D gene is possibly TRBD2, with 6 bases matching. The CDR3 protein: CASSRYGHGGTDTQYF. At the DNA level, the sequence is TGTGCCAGCAGCCGATATGGACACGGAGGGACAGATACGCAGTATTTT. Full variable domain (CDR3 extended with the reference TRBV7-2 and TRBJ2-3 proteins): GAGVSQSPSNKVTEKGKDVELRCDPISGHTALYWYRQSLGQGLEFLIYFQGNSAPDKSGLPSDRFSAERTGGSVSTLTIQRTQQEDSAVYLCASSRYGHGGTDTQYFGPGTRLTVL.